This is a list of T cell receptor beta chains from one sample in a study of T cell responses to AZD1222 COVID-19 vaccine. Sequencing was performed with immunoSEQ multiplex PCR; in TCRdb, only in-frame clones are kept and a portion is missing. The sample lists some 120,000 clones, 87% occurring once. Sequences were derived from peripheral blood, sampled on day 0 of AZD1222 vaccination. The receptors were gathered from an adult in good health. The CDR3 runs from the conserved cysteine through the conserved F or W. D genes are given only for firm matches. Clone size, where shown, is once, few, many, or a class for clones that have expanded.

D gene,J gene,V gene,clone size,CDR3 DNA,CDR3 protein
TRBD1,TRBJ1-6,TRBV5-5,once,TGTGCCAGCAGCCCGGGACAGGGGGCGAATTCACCCCTCCACTTT,CASSPGQGANSPLHF
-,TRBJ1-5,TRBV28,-,TGTGCCAGCAGTTTATTTGACCAGCCCCAGCATTTT,CASSLFDQPQHF
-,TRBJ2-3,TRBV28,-,TGTGCCAGCAGAGGAGGTGGGAGGGATACGCAGTATTTT,CASRGGGRDTQYF
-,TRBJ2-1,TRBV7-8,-,TGTGCCAGCAGCTTATTGGAAGGCAGGGGTTCCTACAATGAGCAGTTCTTC,CASSLLEGRGSYNEQFF
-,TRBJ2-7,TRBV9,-,TGTGCCAGCAGCGTTAATGAGGGGCCCTACGAGCAGTACTTC,CASSVNEGPYEQYF
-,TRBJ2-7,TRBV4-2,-,TGTGCCAGCACCCGCCGGGGGCGGCCTGGCAGGACCTACGAGCAGTACTTC,CASTRRGRPGRTYEQYF
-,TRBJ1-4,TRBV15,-,TGTGCCACCCAATCCGACAGAGCTTCTGAAAAACTGTTTTTT,CATQSDRASEKLFF
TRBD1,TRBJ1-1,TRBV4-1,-,TGCGCCAGCAGCCAAGATCTAAAGGGGGCTTGGACTGAAGCTTTCTTT,CASSQDLKGAWTEAFF
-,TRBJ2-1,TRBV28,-,TGTGCCAGCAGTTTCCTGAGGATTAGCTCCTACAATGAGCAGTTCTTC,CASSFLRISSYNEQFF
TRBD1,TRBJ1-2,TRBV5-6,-,TGTGCCAGCAGCTTACAGGGGTCTAACTATGGCTACACCTTC,CASSLQGSNYGYTF
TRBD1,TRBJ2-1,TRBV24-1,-,TGTGCCACCAGTGATACACAGGGGGCGGCCTACAATGAGCAGTTCTTC,CATSDTQGAAYNEQFF
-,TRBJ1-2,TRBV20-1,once,TGCAGTGCTAGTTCCGCTAACTATGGCTACACCTTC,CSASSANYGYTF
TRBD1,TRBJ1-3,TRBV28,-,TGTGCCAGCAGTTCCCAGGGGGCGCGGGGAAACACCATATATTTT,CASSSQGARGNTIYF
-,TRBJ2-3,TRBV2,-,TGTGCCTTGGGGGGAGATACGCAGTATTTT,CALGGDTQYF
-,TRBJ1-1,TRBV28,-,TGTGCCAGCACCTACTGGGGTTACACTGAAGCTTTCTTT,CASTYWGYTEAFF
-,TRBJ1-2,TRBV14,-,TGTGCCAGCAGCCTGCAGGCGTCCTATGGCTACACCTTC,CASSLQASYGYTF
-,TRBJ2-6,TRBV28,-,TGTGCCAGCAGTTTTATGGGCTCTGGGGCCAACGTCCTGACTTTC,CASSFMGSGANVLTF
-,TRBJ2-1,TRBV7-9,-,TGTGCCACTAAGGATATAGCCTACAATGAGCAGTTCTTC,CATKDIAYNEQFF
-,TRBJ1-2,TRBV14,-,TGTGCCAGCAGCCCTGGGACGGGGTATGGCTACACCTTC,CASSPGTGYGYTF
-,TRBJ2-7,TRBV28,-,TGTGCCAGCAGCCAATCAGGGTCTCCCTACGAGCAGTACTTC,CASSQSGSPYEQYF
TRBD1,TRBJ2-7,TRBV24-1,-,TGTGCCACCAGTGATAGCAGGGGGCACGACGAGCAGTACTTC,CATSDSRGHDEQYF
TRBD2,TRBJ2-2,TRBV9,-,TGTGCCAGCAGCAAAAGCGGGGGACACACCGGGGAGCTGTTTTTT,CASSKSGGHTGELFF
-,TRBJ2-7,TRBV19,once,TGTGCCAGTAGTACGGGACCAGAGGACGAGCAGTACTTC,CASSTGPEDEQYF
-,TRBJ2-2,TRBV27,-,TGTGCCAGTAGAGACAGCAACACCGGGGAGCTGTTTTTT,CASRDSNTGELFF
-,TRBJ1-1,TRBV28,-,TGTGCCAGCAGTTTAGCACGGCTGAACACTGAAGCTTTCTTT,CASSLARLNTEAFF
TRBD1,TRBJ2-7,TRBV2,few,TGTGCCGCAAAGGACAGGGGAACAGCCTACGAGCAGTACTTC,CAAKDRGTAYEQYF
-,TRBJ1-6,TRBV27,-,TGTGCCAGCGGGAATTCACCCCTCCACTTT,CASGNSPLHF
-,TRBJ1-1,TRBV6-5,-,TGTGCCAGCATGTTGGGGGCGCGGACTGAAGCTTTCTTT,CASMLGARTEAFF
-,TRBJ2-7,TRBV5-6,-,TGTGCCAGCAGCTTTGGGACACATGTCTCCGAGCAGTACTTC,CASSFGTHVSEQYF
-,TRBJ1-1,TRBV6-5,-,TGTGCCAGCAATTTGGCAGGGGACACTGAAGCTTTCTTT,CASNLAGDTEAFF
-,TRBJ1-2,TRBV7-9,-,TGTGCCAGCAGCCTACAGGGTAACTATGGCTACACCTTC,CASSLQGNYGYTF
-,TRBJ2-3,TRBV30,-,TGTGCCTGTCGGACCTTGTCACTCGGGGCGAATACGCAGTATTTT,CACRTLSLGANTQYF
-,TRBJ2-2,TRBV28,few,TGTGCCAGCAGCCGCCTAACAGGGACCGGGGAGCTGTTTTTT,CASSRLTGTGELFF
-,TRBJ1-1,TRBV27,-,TGTGCCAGCAGTTTATCGACTTCGGGGCAGACTGAAGCTTTCTTT,CASSLSTSGQTEAFF
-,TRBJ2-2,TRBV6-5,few,TGTGCCAGCAGTTACACCACAGAGAACACCGGGGAGCTGTTTTTT,CASSYTTENTGELFF
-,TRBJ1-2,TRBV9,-,TGTGCCAGCGGTCCGCGGGCAGGGCACTATGGCTACACCTTC,CASGPRAGHYGYTF
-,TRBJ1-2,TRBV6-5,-,TGTGCCAGCAGTTACTCGCTGGGGCCCTATGGCTACACCTTC,CASSYSLGPYGYTF
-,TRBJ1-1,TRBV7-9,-,TGTGCCAGCAGCTTAGGTTCCATGGTTACCACTGAAGCTTTCTTT,CASSLGSMVTTEAFF
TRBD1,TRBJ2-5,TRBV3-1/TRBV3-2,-,TGTGCCAGCAGCCATCCGGGGACAGGGGGGGAGACCCAGTACTTC,CASSHPGTGGETQYF
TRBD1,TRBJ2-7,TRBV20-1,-,TGCAGTGCTAGTACCGCCGGGACAGAGAGTCCCCCGGGGTTC,CSASTAGTESPPGF
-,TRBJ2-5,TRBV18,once,TGTGCCAGCTCACCAACCCCGTTAGAGACCCAGTACTTC,CASSPTPLETQYF
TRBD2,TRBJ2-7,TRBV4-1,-,TGCGCCAGCAGCCAAGATTGGGCGGGAGTCTCGAGCTCCTACGAGCAGTACTTC,CASSQDWAGVSSSYEQYF
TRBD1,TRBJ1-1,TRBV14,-,TGTGCCAGCAGCGTGGGACAGGGGAGGACTGAAGCTTTCTTT,CASSVGQGRTEAFF
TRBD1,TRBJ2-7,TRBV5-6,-,TGTGCCAGCAGCTTGTACGTGACAGGGGACAACTACGAGCAGTACTTC,CASSLYVTGDNYEQYF
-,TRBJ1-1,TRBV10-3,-,TGTGCCATCAGGGGGCCGGGCATGACTGCTTTCTTT,CAIRGPGMTAFF
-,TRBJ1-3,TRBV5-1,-,TGCGCCAGCAGGAACTTGGGTGGAAACACCATATATTTT,CASRNLGGNTIYF
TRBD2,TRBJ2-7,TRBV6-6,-,TGTGCCAGTAAAGCCCTAGCGGGAGGGGAATTCAACGAGCAGTACTTC,CASKALAGGEFNEQYF
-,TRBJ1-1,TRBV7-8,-,TGTGCCAGCATCCTTACCCCTGGGGGCACTGAAGCTTTCTTT,CASILTPGGTEAFF
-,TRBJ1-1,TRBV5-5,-,TGTGCCAGCAGAACCCAGGGAACTGAAGCTTTCTTT,CASRTQGTEAFF
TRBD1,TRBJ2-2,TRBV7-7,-,TGTGCCAGCAGGAGACAGGGGGAGGGCACCGGGGAGCTGTTTTTT,CASRRQGEGTGELFF
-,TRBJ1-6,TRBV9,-,TGTGCCAGCAGCGCGGGCCCCGAGGACTCACCCCTCCACTTT,CASSAGPEDSPLHF
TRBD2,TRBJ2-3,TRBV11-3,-,TGTGCCAGCAGTCCTGGACTAGCGGCCTACACAGATACGCAGTATTTT,CASSPGLAAYTDTQYF